The entry that follows covers one TCR beta chain sequence. Its antigen is currently unknown. The CDR3 is made up of 15 amino acids. Germline V gene sequence: CDR1 MGHRA, CDR2 YSYEKL. J was trimmed by 5 bases and V by 3 bases; bases with no gene match: 5. These data belong to a study of cytomegalovirus exposure and HLA in healthy donors. The wider study: About 79 million unique TCRs from HLA-typed donors were held in an early data release. Findings and limits, study-wide: Later analysis suggested links between common viral pathogens and several top significant clusters. In vitro confirmation showed three CMV-associated chains to be CMV antigen specific.

PCR involved 60 Vbeta and 13 Jbeta primers. Under the authors' procedure: An analysis that came later counted 60 million to 80 million unique TCR beta chains, 9 million to 12 million shared. The assay was immunoSEQ multiplex PCR, and TCRdb's table has in-frame clones only and misses some. That table furnishes V, J and clone size, whereas the DNA furnished D and trimming. The sample has 150,000 to 200,000 clones, approximately 78% seen once; the top ten hold around 14%. The rearrangement links TRBV4-1 to TRBJ2-5; TRBD2 aligns across 11 bases. The receptor's source is a woman aged 25 to 39 in good health and CMV-seropositive. Sequenced: PBMCs. The CDR3 reads CASSQETSGKETQYF. CDR3 sequence (DNA): TGCGCCAGCAGCCAGGAGACTAGCGGGAAGGAGACCCAGTACTTC.